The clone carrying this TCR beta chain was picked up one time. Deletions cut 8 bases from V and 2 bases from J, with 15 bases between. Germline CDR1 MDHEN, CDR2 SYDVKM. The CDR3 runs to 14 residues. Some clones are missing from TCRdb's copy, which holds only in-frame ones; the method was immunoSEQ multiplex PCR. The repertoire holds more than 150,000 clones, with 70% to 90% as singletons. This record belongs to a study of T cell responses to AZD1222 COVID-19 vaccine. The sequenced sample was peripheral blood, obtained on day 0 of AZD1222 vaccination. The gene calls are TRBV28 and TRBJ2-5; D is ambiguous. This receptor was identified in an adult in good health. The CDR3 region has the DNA TGTGCCAGCCAACTCGGGCTCCCTCAAGAGACCCAGTACTTC. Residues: CASQLGLPQETQYF.